This entry features one TCR beta chain sequence. This CDR3 spans 17 amino acids. From germline, CDR1 is SGHVS and CDR2 FQNEAQ. V lost 1 base and J lost 4; bases outside the gene matches: 9. Original data processing: By means of reference gene primer amplification, nucleated cell counts were estimated. Measured with immunoSEQ multiplex PCR; TCRdb has only the in-frame clones, and not every one. From that table come the V and J calls and clone size; the DNA was used to work out D and trimming. This repertoire shows over 100,000 clones, over 75% found once; its top ten account for 5.5% to 8.5%. The data belong to a study of blood T cell repertoires in COVID-19. About the research overall: Samples representing acute and convalescent COVID-19 were sourced from the United States, Italy and Spain.

This TCR was recovered from a woman in her fifties or sixties with acute or convalescent COVID-19. Sequencing was done on a sample of peripheral blood. V is TRBV7-8 and J is TRBJ2-3, with TRBD2 matching 9 bases. The CDR3: CASSLDRFSGGADTQYF. Here the CDR3 DNA reads TGTGCCAGCAGCTTAGATCGTTTTAGCGGGGGTGCAGATACGCAGTATTTT. Full variable domain (outside the CDR3, taken from reference TRBV7-8 and TRBJ2-3): GAGVSQSPRYKVAKRGQDVALRCDPISGHVSLFWYQQALGQGPEFLTYFQNEAQLDKSGLPSDRFFAERPEGSVSTLKIQRTQQEDSAVYLCASSLDRFSGGADTQYFGPGTRLTVL.